These T cell receptor beta chains were read from a single sample in a study of OX40 agonist ivuxolimab in advanced cancers. This table comes from immunoSEQ multiplex PCR, and its TCRdb copy is limited to in-frame clones, with some not included. Of 95,000 to 100,000 clones in the sample, about 86% are singletons; the top ten hold approximately 1.5%. The source material was CD4+ or CD8+ T cells sorted from blood, sampled in a trial of the OX40 agonist ivuxolimab. Source of these receptors: an adult with an advanced solid tumor such as melanoma, head and neck, liver or kidney cancer. Each CDR3 is given with its conserved first and last residue. Not all rows give a size; the values are once, few, many and, for expanded clones, a class.

size	V	J	CDR3
-	TRBV4-2	TRBJ1-1	CASSSRTGVSTEAFF
-	TRBV19	TRBJ2-2	CASNGRGTGELFF
-	TRBV7-2	TRBJ2-2	CASSLRLAAGGGELFF
-	TRBV7-8	TRBJ1-5	CASSFGYSNQPQHF
-	TRBV5-5	TRBJ1-4	CASSKGTSGANEKLFF
few	TRBV5-1	TRBJ1-5	CASSPGQGMQPQHF
-	TRBV29-1	TRBJ1-1	CSEGRTEAFF
-	TRBV4-3	TRBJ2-1	CASSQSGGWSYNEQFF
-	TRBV11-2	TRBJ2-5	CASSLVLTGSSQETQYF
-	TRBV19	TRBJ2-1	CASSLDRGRNNEQFF
-	TRBV7-3	TRBJ1-2	CASSVGTANYGYTF
-	TRBV15	TRBJ1-2	CATSRANRQVSGYTF
few	TRBV19	TRBJ1-6	CASQRGQGTPLHF
-	TRBV28	-	CASSLMTSASLEQYF
once	TRBV7-2	TRBJ1-1	CASSFGGLGTEAFF
-	TRBV2	TRBJ2-7	CASRWGGTDYEQYF
-	TRBV11-2	TRBJ2-2	CASSGGLGGGDPGELFF
-	TRBV7-9	TRBJ2-2	CASSPSPPDTGELFF
-	TRBV28	TRBJ2-3	CASSLLAGTQYF
once	TRBV4-3	TRBJ1-6	CASSQGQYNSPLHF
few	TRBV11-2	TRBJ1-1	CASRQNQGYTEAFF
-	TRBV6-1	TRBJ1-1	CASNRQGANTEAFF
-	TRBV9	TRBJ2-1	CASSVRTSGRSPYNEQFF
-	TRBV6-5	TRBJ1-1	CASSYTDRVKTAFF
-	TRBV6-1	TRBJ1-5	CASSSGLDQPQHF
-	TRBV27	TRBJ1-6	CASTSVGFPLSPLHF
-	TRBV11-1	TRBJ2-4	CASSPRGFLRNIQYF
-	TRBV9	TRBJ2-2	CASSGPGAGELFF
-	TRBV18	TRBJ2-5	CASSATEQETQYF
once	TRBV11-2	TRBJ2-6	CASSSYAGNSGANVLTF
-	TRBV5-6	TRBJ2-1	CASSLWNRPHHYEQFF
few	TRBV11-2	TRBJ2-7	CASSPRQGPYEQYF
-	TRBV6-1	TRBJ1-1	CASSETGPVGDRGVCDTEAFF
-	TRBV19	TRBJ2-1	CASRIGTNSYNEQFF
-	TRBV5-3	TRBJ2-7	CARSHREQGIGEQYF
-	TRBV10-3	TRBJ2-7	CATGQVYEQYF